Reported below is one T cell receptor (beta chain). Its antigen is unidentified. RNA transcripts provided the source from which TCR beta CDR3 regions were amplified. A set of HTBI primers served as the primers for a first-round RT-PCR of the TCR CDR3. TCRdb ran MiXCR on the multiplex PCR reads and lists one entry per CDR3 protein. This table has fewer than 750,000 distinct CDR3 sequences, approximately 14% appearing once. The sample is drawn from a study of T cells in Graves' hyperthyroidism and ophthalmopathy. Enrolled ophthalmopathy patients presented with a Clinical Activity Score of at least 3, a NOSPECS grade of at least 4, and disease duration under 3 months. Exclusion criteria comprised uncontrolled infection, other autoimmune disease, pregnancy or lactation. Findings of the study overall: Using 13 V-J features, a model discriminated ophthalmopathy from stable hyperthyroidism.

The CDR3 covers 16 residues. Trimming took 2 bases from V and 1 from J, leaving 12 bases between them. CDR1 is MNHEY, CDR2 SVGAGI, per germline. The receptor's source is a woman aged 40 to 55 with Graves' ophthalmopathy. The specimen sequenced was blood. The V call is TRBV6-5, the J call TRBJ1-5; weak D call: TRBD1 (6 bases). CDR3 in amino acids: CASSYRGQWSNQPQHF. The CDR3 DNA sequence: TGTGCCAGCAGTTACCGGGGGCAGTGGAGCAATCAGCCCCAGCATTTT.